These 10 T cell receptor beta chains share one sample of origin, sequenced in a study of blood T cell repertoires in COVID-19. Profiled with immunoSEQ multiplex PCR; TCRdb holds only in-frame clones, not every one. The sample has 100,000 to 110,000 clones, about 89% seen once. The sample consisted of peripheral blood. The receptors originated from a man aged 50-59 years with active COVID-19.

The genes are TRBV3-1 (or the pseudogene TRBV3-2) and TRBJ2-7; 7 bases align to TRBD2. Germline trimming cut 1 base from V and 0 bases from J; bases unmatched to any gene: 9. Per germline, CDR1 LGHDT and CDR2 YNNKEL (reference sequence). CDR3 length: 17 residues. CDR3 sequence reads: CASSQGVGGGLSYEQYF. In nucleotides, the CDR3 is TGTGCCAGCAGCCAAGGAGTCGGCGGGGGTCTCTCCTACGAGCAGTACTTC.

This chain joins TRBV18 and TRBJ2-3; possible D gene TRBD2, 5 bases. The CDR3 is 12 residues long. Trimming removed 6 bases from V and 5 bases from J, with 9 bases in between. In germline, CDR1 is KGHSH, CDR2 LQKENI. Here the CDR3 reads CASSRGVDTQYF. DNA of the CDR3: TGTGCCAGCTCCCGGGGAGTAGATACGCAGTATTTT.

The CDR3 bases are TGTGCCAGCAGCCAAACGACAGCTATGAACACTGAAGCTTTCTTT. This encodes CASSQTTAMNTEAFF. V gene TRBV7-9 combines with J gene TRBJ1-1, with a possible D match to TRBD1 (5 bases). Germline CDR1 is SEHNR and CDR2 is FQNEAQ (reference sequence). The CDR3 extends over 15 amino acids. Trimming took off 5 bases at V and 0 bases at J, with 13 bases between the two ends.

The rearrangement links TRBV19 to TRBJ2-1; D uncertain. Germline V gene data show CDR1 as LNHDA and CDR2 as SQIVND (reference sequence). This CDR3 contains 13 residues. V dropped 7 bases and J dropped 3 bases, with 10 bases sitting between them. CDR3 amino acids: CASTSGGYNEQFF. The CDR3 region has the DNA TGTGCCAGTACCTCTGGCGGCTACAATGAGCAGTTCTTC.

The CDR3 DNA reads as TGTGCCAGCGTCGCAGGGGGTAACCCCTACGAGCAGTACTTC. Translation: CASVAGGNPYEQYF. This chain joins TRBV6-5 and TRBJ2-7; 7 bases are a match to TRBD1. Trimming took 8 bases from V and 2 from J; bases not matched to a gene: 9. The CDR3 sequence is 14 residues long. Germline V gene data show CDR1 as MNHEY and CDR2 as SVGAGI.

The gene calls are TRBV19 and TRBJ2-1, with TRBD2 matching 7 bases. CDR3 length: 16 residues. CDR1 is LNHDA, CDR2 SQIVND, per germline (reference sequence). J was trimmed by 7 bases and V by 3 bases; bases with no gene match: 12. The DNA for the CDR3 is TGTGCCAGTAGTATTAGTGGTCGCGGGAGCCGGAATGAGCAGTTCTTC. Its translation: CASSISGRGSRNEQFF.

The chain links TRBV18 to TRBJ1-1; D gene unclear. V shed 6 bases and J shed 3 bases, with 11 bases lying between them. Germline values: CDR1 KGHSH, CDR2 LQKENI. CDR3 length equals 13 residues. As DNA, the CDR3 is TGTGCCAGCTCCCGCGGTAGCGACACTGAAGCTTTCTTT. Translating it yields CASSRGSDTEAFF. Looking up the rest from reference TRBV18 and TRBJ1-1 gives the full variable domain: NAGVMQNPRHLVRRRGQEARLRCSPMKGHSHVYWYRQLPEEGLKFMVYLQKENIIDESGMPKERFSAEFPKEGPSILRIQQVVRGDSAAYFCASSRGSDTEAFFGQGTRLTVV.

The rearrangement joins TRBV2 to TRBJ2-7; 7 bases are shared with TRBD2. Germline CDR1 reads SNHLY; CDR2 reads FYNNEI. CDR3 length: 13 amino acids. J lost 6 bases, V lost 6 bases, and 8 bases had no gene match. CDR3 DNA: TGTGCCAGCAGCGGAACGGGAGGTGGCGAGCAGTACGTC. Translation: CASSGTGGGEQYV.

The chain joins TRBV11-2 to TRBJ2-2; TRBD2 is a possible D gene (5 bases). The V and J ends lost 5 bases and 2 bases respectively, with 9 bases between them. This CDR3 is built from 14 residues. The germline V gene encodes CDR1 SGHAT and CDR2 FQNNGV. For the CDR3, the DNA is TGTGCCAGCAGCCCGAGCGGAAACACCGGGGAGCTGTTTTTT. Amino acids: CASSPSGNTGELFF.

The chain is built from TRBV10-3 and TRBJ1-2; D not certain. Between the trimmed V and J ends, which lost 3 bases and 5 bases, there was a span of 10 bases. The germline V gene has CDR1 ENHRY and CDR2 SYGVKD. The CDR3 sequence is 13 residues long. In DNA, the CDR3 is TGTGCCATCAGTGAAAAGGGAGGTTATGGCTACACCTTC. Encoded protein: CAISEKGGYGYTF.